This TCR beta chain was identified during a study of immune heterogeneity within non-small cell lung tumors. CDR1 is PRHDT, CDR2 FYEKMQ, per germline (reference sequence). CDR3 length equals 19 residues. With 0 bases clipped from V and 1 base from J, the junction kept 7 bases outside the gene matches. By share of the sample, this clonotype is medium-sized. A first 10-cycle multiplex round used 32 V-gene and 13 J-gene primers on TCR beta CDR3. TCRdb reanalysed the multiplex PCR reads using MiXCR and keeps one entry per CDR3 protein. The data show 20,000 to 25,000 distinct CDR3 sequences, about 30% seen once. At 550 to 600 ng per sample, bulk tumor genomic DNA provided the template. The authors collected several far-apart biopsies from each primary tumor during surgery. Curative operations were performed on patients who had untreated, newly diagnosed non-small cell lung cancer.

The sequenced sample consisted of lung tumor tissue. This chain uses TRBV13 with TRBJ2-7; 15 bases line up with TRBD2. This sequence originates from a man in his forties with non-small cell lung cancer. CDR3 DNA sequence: TGTGCCAGCAGCTTAGGCGGACTAGCGGGAGGGCCTCATTCCTACGAGCAGTACTTC. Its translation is CASSLGGLAGGPHSYEQYF. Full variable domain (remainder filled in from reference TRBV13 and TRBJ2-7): AAGVIQSPRHLIKEKRETATLKCYPIPRHDTVYWYQQGPGQDPQFLISFYEKMQSDKGSIPDRFSAQQFSDYHSELNMSSLELGDSALYFCASSLGGLAGGPHSYEQYFGPGTRLTVT.